Described below is a single T cell receptor beta chain sequence and its context. Its matching antigen is unknown. This record belongs to a study of human T cells and chemical hapten exposure. Study information: Weekly scalp doses of diphenylcyclopropenone were given to patients during the roughly 24-week study. Study conclusions and caveats: High-frequency TCRs, those above 1 in 1000, stayed the same after DPC sensitization. Among expanded TCRs, significantly more large CDR3 similarity clusters formed than among controls.

Time point denoted: patch test 1, 2 weeks after DPC sensitization. As to treatment: therapeutic diphenylcyclopropenone sensitization with weekly scalp DPC. RNA extraction used unfractionated whole blood as the source of total RNA. Germline loops: CDR1 SNHLY, CDR2 FYNNEI. The ends were cut back, 8 bases at V and 4 bases at J, with 14 bases in the middle. The CDR3 runs to 13 residues. One entry per CDR3 protein, called by TCRdb with MiXCR from the RACE reads. Among fewer than 500,000 distinct CDR3 sequences listed, roughly 4.8% were seen once. The sequence derives from a woman aged 45-65 years with alopecia areata. Some clones in this sample may be carry-over from other donors' samples. The source was whole blood, collected in connection with sensitization to the hapten diphenylcyclopropenone (DPC). The V gene is TRBV2, the J gene TRBJ1-1; D is uncertain. The CDR3 sequence is CASPEGRGTEAFF. CDR3 in DNA: TGTGCCAGCCCTGAGGGCAGAGGCACTGAAGCTTTCTTT.